Below, one TCR beta chain is given with its context. Its antigen remains unknown. This CDR3 spans 16 amino acids. V gave up 1 base and J gave up 4 bases, with 14 bases separating them. CDR1 SGHTA and CDR2 FQGNSA come from the germline V gene. This sample stems from a study of OX40 agonist ivuxolimab in advanced cancers. Whole-study context: Clinicians treated patients with ivuxolimab, an agonistic anti-OX40 (CD134) antibody. Administration of intravenous ivuxolimab to patients occurred every 2 weeks at 0.01 to 10 mg/kg. Study-level points and caveats: On average, CD8+ T cells had more expanded clones than CD4+. Among the least clonally expanded were partial responders at 0.1-3.0 mg/kg.

Only in-frame clones appear in the TCRdb table, and some are missing; sequencing was by immunoSEQ multiplex PCR. The sample records 74,000 or so clones, approximately 94% being singletons. The TCR comes from an adult with an advanced solid tumor such as melanoma, head and neck, liver or kidney cancer. Sample: CD4+ or CD8+ T cells sorted from blood, taken in a trial of the OX40 agonist ivuxolimab. V usage is TRBV7-2 and J usage is TRBJ2-1, with D possibly matching TRBD2 (7 bases). CDR3 DNA: TGTGCCAGCAGCTTAGTCCGCGGGGGCCATTACAATGAGCAGTTCTTC. It is translated as CASSLVRGGHYNEQFF.